This T cell receptor beta chain comes out of a study of PD-1 blockade in mismatch repair-deficient tumors. Mismatch repair deficiency was confirmed in all patients, by PCR or immunohistochemistry. The TCR-sequenced patients were a few responders to pembrolizumab. Regarding this clone: Its antigen is undetermined.

General study findings and limits: Rapid post-treatment expansion, then contraction, generally preceding radiologic response, marked tumor-resident clones.

The junction had 15 bases not matched to a gene; V was cut back by 6 bases and J by 7 bases. In germline, CDR1 is MDHEN, CDR2 SYDVKM. The CDR3 consists of 16 residues. TCRdb keeps only in-frame clones here, not all; method: immunoSEQ multiplex PCR. The repertoire includes some 21,000 clones, about four fifths of them detected once, and approximately 1.5% sits in the top ten. This TCR was sampled from an adult with mismatch repair-deficient cancer. The J gene is TRBJ1-5, the V gene TRBV28, with TRBD1 identical over 7 bases. The source was PBMCs, collected 52 weeks after starting pembrolizumab. The CDR3 is CASRSTTGSHGQPQHF. The CDR3 coding sequence is TGTGCCAGCAGATCGACGACAGGGAGTCATGGGCAGCCCCAGCATTTT.